This entry lists 7 T cell receptor beta chains sequenced from one sample in a study of blood T cell repertoires in COVID-19. Libraries were prepared by immunoSEQ multiplex PCR; TCRdb keeps only in-frame clonotypes and omits some of them. The sample lists around 320,000 clones, about 85% occurring once. The sequenced sample was peripheral blood. All receptors come from a young man with active or convalescent COVID-19.

The chain couples TRBV10-1 to TRBJ2-3; TRBD2 agrees at 10 bases. The CDR3 is made up of 14 amino acids. The V gene end was trimmed by 2 bases and the J gene end by 10 bases; junction bases not matched to a gene: 6. CDR1 and CDR2 from the germline V gene are WNHNN and SYGVQD (reference sequence). CDR3 sequence (DNA): TGCGCCAGCAGTGAGACACTAGCGGGGTCTCCGCAGTATTTT. Encoded protein: CASSETLAGSPQYF.

The chain employs TRBV10-3 and TRBJ1-6; D is perhaps TRBD1 (5 bases). V was pared by 3 bases and J by 8 bases, with 8 bases between. CDR3 length: 13 amino acids. Germline V lookup: CDR1 ENHRY, CDR2 SYGVKD. CDR3 nucleotide sequence: TGTGCCATCAGTGACAGGGTCTATTCACCCCTCCACTTT. Amino acids: CAISDRVYSPLHF.

This clone has a single count. The rearrangement joins TRBV14 to TRBJ1-1; TRBD1 might be the D (5 bases). Germline CDR1 reads SGHDN; CDR2 reads FVKESK. Trimming cost V 0 bases and J 7 bases, with 9 bases left between them. CDR3 size: 13 residues. This chain's CDR3 is CASSQDHDSEAFF. For the CDR3, the DNA is TGTGCCAGCAGCCAAGACCACGACAGTGAAGCTTTCTTT.

V and J are TRBV5-6 and TRBJ1-6; 9 nucleotides line up with TRBD1. This CDR3 is 12 amino acids long. CDR1 and CDR2 from the germline V gene are SGHDT and YYEEEE. V gave up 4 bases and J gave up 13 bases; unmatched junction bases: 3. CDR3 amino acids: CASSTQGAPLHF. In DNA, the CDR3 is TGTGCCAGCAGCACACAGGGGGCCCCCCTCCACTTT.

The CDR3 sequence is CASSPEPGLGYTF. The CDR3 coding sequence is TGTGCCAGCAGCCCGGAACCCGGGTTAGGCTACACCTTC. The chain combines TRBV9 with TRBJ1-2; D is unresolved. V was shortened by 4 bases and J by 8 bases, with 15 bases between the two germline ends. In germline, CDR1 is SGDLS, CDR2 YYNGEE. The CDR3 has 13 amino acids.

The table lists this clone with a count of one. This chain uses TRBV7-2 with TRBJ2-7; 12 bases agree with TRBD2. The CDR3 loop spans 15 amino acids. Losses at the gene ends were 0 bases for V and 4 bases for J; bases not matched to a gene: 1. In germline, CDR1 is SGHTA, CDR2 FQGNSA. CDR3 DNA sequence: TGTGCCAGCAGCTTAGCGACTAGCGGGGGTTACGAGCAGTACTTC. It codes for CASSLATSGGYEQYF.

The chain is built from TRBV9 and TRBJ2-7, with TRBD2 matching over 8 bases. Germline V gene data show CDR1 as SGDLS and CDR2 as YYNGEE. CDR3 size: 13 residues. V lost 3 bases, J lost 9 bases, and 8 bases stayed unmatched. The CDR3 DNA sequence: TGTGCCAGCAGCGAGACTAGCGTCGGCTGGCAGTACTTC. Residues: CASSETSVGWQYF.